The sequence of this T cell receptor beta chain was determined in a study of blood T cells in healthy people across ages. As for the study in general: Every two T cells gave about one barcoded beta molecule via template switching. General study results and limits: Investigators treated diversity estimates from one million T cells as underestimates. The unknown donor CMV status may have confounded expanded clonotype changes.

Trimming at V came to 6 bases and at J to 7 bases, leaving 14 bases not matched to a gene. Germline V gene sequence: CDR1 MNHEY, CDR2 SVGAGI. The CDR3 consists of 15 residues. In regard to this clonotype: The antigen is undetermined. This may stem from a read error, because a much larger clone lies one nucleotide away.

For the second PCR, which ran for roughly 6 to 12 cycles, a sample-barcoded 5' primer and a J-beta primer mix were used. A single record per CDR3 protein comes from TCRdb applying MiXCR to the 5' RACE reads. The sample holds 580,000 or so distinct CDR3 sequences, about 45% seen once. Peripheral blood, about 9.3 milliliters per donor, was collected. The sequencing sample was made of blood. The rearrangement uses TRBV6-5 and TRBJ2-7, with TRBD2 identical over 8 bases. This TCR came from a man at least 80 years old in good health. CDR3 sequence reads: CASRPGGLGHDEQYF. CDR3 DNA: TGTGCCAGCAGGCCGGGGGGGTTGGGGCACGATGAGCAGTACTTC.